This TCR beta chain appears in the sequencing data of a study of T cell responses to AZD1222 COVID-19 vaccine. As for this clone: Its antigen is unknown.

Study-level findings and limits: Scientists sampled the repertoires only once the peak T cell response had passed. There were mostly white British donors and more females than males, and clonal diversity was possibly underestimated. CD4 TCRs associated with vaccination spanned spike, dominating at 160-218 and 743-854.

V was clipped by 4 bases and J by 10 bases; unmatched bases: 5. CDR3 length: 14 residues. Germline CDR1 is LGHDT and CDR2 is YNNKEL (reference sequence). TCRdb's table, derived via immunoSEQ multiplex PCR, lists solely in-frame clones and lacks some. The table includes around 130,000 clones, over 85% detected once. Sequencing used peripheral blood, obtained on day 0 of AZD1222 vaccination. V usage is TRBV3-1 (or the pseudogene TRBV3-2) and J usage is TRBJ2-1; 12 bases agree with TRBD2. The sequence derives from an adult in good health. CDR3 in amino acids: CASSRLAGEDEQFF. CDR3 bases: TGTGCCAGCAGCCGACTAGCGGGGGAAGACGAGCAGTTCTTC.